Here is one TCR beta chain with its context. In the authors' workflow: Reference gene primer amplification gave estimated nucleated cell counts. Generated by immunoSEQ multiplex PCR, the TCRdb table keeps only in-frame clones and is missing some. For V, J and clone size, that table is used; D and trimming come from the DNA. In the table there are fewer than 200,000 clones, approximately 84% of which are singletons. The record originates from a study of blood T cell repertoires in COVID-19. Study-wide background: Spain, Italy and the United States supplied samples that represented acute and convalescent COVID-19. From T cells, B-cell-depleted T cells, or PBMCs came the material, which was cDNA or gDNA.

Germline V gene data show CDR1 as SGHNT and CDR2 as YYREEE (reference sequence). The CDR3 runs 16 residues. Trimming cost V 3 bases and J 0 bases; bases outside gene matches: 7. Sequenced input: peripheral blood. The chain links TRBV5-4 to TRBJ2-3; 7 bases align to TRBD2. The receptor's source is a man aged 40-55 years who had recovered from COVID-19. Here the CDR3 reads CASSYLSGASTDTQYF. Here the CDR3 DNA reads TGTGCCAGCAGCTATCTGAGCGGGGCAAGCACAGATACGCAGTATTTT.